Each of the 27 T cell receptor beta chains below was sequenced from the same sample in a study of cytomegalovirus exposure and HLA in healthy donors. The PCR had 60 Vbeta and 13 Jbeta primers. Sequencing was performed with immunoSEQ multiplex PCR; in TCRdb, only in-frame clones are kept and a portion is missing. Among some 120,000 clones listed, roughly 80% were seen once. The sample was PBMCs. These receptor sequences come from a man aged 18-30 years in good health and CMV-seronegative.

The rearrangement links TRBV6-1 to TRBJ2-7; 7 bases align to TRBD2. From germline, CDR1 is MNHNS and CDR2 SASEGT. Trimming cost V 4 bases and J 2 bases; bases outside gene matches: 14. The CDR3 has 17 amino acids. CDR3 protein: CASSGPSATSKPYEQYF. The DNA for the CDR3 is TGTGCCAGCAGTGGCCCCTCCGCGACTAGCAAGCCCTACGAGCAGTACTTC.

This rearrangement joins TRBV4-1 to TRBJ1-6; possibly TRBD1 for D (5 bases). Germline V gives CDR1 MGHRA, CDR2 YSYEKL. Trimming pared 1 base from V and 10 bases from J, leaving 11 bases between. The CDR3 extends over 14 amino acids. The CDR3 loop reads CASSQVRAGSPLHF. In nucleotides, the CDR3 is TGCGCCAGCAGCCAAGTCAGGGCAGGATCACCCCTCCACTTT.

This clone was seen only once. The chain is built from TRBV5-1 and TRBJ2-7; D is ambiguous. Trimming took off 3 bases at V and 6 bases at J, with 19 bases between the two ends. CDR1 and CDR2 (germline): SGHRS, YFSETQ. The CDR3 loop spans 15 amino acids. The CDR3 region is CASSSRPSQGSEQYF. CDR3 nucleotide sequence: TGCGCCAGCAGCTCGAGGCCATCCCAAGGCTCCGAGCAGTACTTC.

This chain links TRBV6-6 with TRBJ1-2; 7 bases are a match to TRBD1. The CDR3 is made up of 14 amino acids. Germline V gives CDR1 MNHNY, CDR2 SVGAGI (reference sequence). V dropped 7 bases and J dropped 2; count of bases not matched to a gene: 7. The CDR3 here is CASTYPDRNYGYTF. The CDR3 DNA follows: TGTGCCAGCACCTATCCGGACAGGAACTATGGCTACACCTTC.

The chain couples TRBV19 to TRBJ1-3, with D tentatively TRBD1 (6 bases). Trimming left V 5 bases short and J 6 bases short, with 11 bases between. The germline gives CDR1 LNHDA, CDR2 SQIVND (reference sequence). The CDR3 is 13 residues long. The CDR3 DNA follows: TGTGCCAGTAGTCCGGGACATTCAAACACCATATATTTT. Its protein is CASSPGHSNTIYF.

The chain joins TRBV6-6 to TRBJ2-7; 9 bases are a match to TRBD1. The V gene end was trimmed by 8 bases and the J gene end by 2 bases; junction bases not matched to a gene: 7. The CDR3 sequence is 14 residues long. Per the germline V gene, CDR1 is MNHNY and CDR2 is SVGAGI (reference sequence). The DNA for the CDR3 is TGTGCCAGCCCAGGGACAGGGTGGACCTACGAGCAGTACTTC. Translating gives CASPGTGWTYEQYF.

This clone was seen only a few times. The chain links TRBV19 to TRBJ2-2; D gene uncertain. Trimming left V 6 bases short and J 4 bases short, with 12 bases between. The CDR3 contains 14 residues. Germline lookup yields CDR1 LNHDA and CDR2 SQIVND (reference sequence). CDR3: CASRALSGTGELFF. CDR3 in DNA: TGTGCCAGTAGAGCTCTGTCGGGCACCGGGGAGCTGTTTTTT.

J is TRBJ2-1 and V is TRBV7-9; TRBD1 agrees at 8 bases. The CDR3 covers 15 residues. Germline V lookup: CDR1 SEHNR, CDR2 FQNEAQ (reference sequence). V lost 6 bases to trimming and J lost 6 bases; unmatched junction nucleotides: 10. CDR3 nucleotides: TGTGCCAGCAGAGCCTGGACAGGGATTGCCAATGAGCAGTTCTTC. Amino acids: CASRAWTGIANEQFF.

The chain joins TRBV11-2 to TRBJ1-3; no clear D gene. The V gene's germline CDR1 is SGHAT and CDR2 FQNNGV. V lost 5 bases and J lost 1, with 9 bases in between. This CDR3 has 14 amino acids. The CDR3 reads CASSPTSSGNTIYF. The CDR3 DNA reads as TGTGCCAGCAGCCCCACAAGTTCTGGAAACACCATATATTTT.

The V gene is TRBV4-1, the J gene TRBJ2-2; 8 nucleotides align to TRBD2. J gave up 5 bases and V 3 bases, and 14 bases lay outside the gene matches. This CDR3 is 18 amino acids long. Germline values: CDR1 MGHRA, CDR2 YSYEKL. The CDR3 is CASSHHPAKAGATGELFF. CDR3 sequence (DNA): TGCGCCAGCAGCCACCACCCCGCGAAAGCGGGAGCTACCGGGGAGCTGTTTTTT.

This chain uses TRBV5-1 with TRBJ2-5, with 10 bases identical to TRBD2. Losses at the gene ends were 0 bases for V and 4 bases for J; bases not matched to a gene: 9. The CDR3 covers 17 residues. Germline-derived CDR1 and CDR2 are SGHRS and YFSETQ. CDR3 nucleotide sequence: TGCGCCAGCAGCTTGGGGCTAGCGGGGGCCGTGGGAGAGACCCAGTACTTC. This codes for CASSLGLAGAVGETQYF.

The V call is TRBV5-4, the J call TRBJ2-3; 9 positions match TRBD2. Germline CDR1 SGHNT, CDR2 YYREEE (reference sequence). The CDR3 runs 17 residues. Trimming removed 1 base from V and 4 bases from J; junction bases left unmatched: 10. CDR3 in DNA: TGTGCCAGCAGCTTGCCGCGGGGGGGGCGGGGGGCAGATACGCAGTATTTT. Protein: CASSLPRGGRGADTQYF.

This clone was detected a few times. This chain joins TRBV6-4 and TRBJ2-7; D not certain. Germline lookup yields CDR1 MRHNA and CDR2 SNTAGT. The ends were cut back, 4 bases at V and 0 bases at J, with 13 bases in the middle. The CDR3 consists of 15 residues. The CDR3 nucleotides are TGTGCCAGCAGTGCCCTCCCGGGTAGCTCCTACGAGCAGTACTTC. It encodes CASSALPGSSYEQYF.

This sequence joins TRBV19 and TRBJ2-7, with TRBD1 matching over 8 bases. The germline gives CDR1 LNHDA, CDR2 SQIVND (reference sequence). This CDR3 spans 14 amino acids. The V and J ends lost 5 bases and 2 bases, in that order; junction bases with no gene match: 5. DNA of the CDR3: TGTGCCAGTAGTCCCAGACAGGGGCCCTACGAGCAGTACTTC. Its translation is CASSPRQGPYEQYF.

The rearrangement uses TRBV19 and TRBJ2-1; D remains unclear. Germline loops: CDR1 LNHDA, CDR2 SQIVND (reference sequence). V was clipped by 3 bases and J by 7 bases, with 13 bases between them. The CDR3 is made up of 14 amino acids. The CDR3 bases are TGTGCCAGTAGTATTATGGTGGCAAAAAATGAGCAGTTCTTC. Its translation: CASSIMVAKNEQFF.

This clone was observed a handful of times. The chain couples TRBV2 to TRBJ1-1; D may be TRBD1 (6 bases). V was cut by 5 bases and J by 0 bases, with 13 bases left in between. The CDR3 covers 15 residues. From germline, CDR1 is SNHLY and CDR2 FYNNEI. The CDR3 DNA reads as TGTGCCAGCAGTCCTGGACAGCGCATGAACACTGAAGCTTTCTTT. Its translation is CASSPGQRMNTEAFF.

The V and J genes are TRBV5-6 and TRBJ1-6; D is unclear. CDR1 SGHDT and CDR2 YYEEEE come from the germline V gene. This CDR3 comprises 15 residues. V gave up 0 bases and J gave up 6 bases, with 10 bases separating them. The CDR3 spells CASSLAGGSNSPLHF. CDR3 in DNA: TGTGCCAGCAGCTTGGCCGGCGGGTCTAATTCACCCCTCCACTTT.

The rearrangement joins TRBV7-9 to TRBJ2-5; 9 nucleotides align to TRBD2. This CDR3 spans 15 amino acids. The V and J ends lost 4 bases and 5 bases, in that order; junction bases with no gene match: 8. Germline CDR1 reads SEHNR; CDR2 reads FQNEAQ (reference sequence). The DNA of the CDR3 is TGTGCCAGCAGCTGGGGGCGGGGGGGTGTGGAGACCCAGTACTTC. Amino acids: CASSWGRGGVETQYF.

The chain carries TRBV7-9 and TRBJ1-4; TRBD1 matches at 7 bases. Germline V lookup: CDR1 SEHNR, CDR2 FQNEAQ (reference sequence). Trimming at V came to 1 base and at J to 2 bases, leaving 4 bases not matched to a gene. The CDR3 has 16 residues. CDR3 sequence: CASSLDSRGTNEKLFF. The CDR3 DNA is TGTGCCAGCAGCTTAGATAGCAGGGGGACTAATGAAAAACTGTTTTTT.

The chain carries TRBV19 and TRBJ1-1, with 7 bases identical to TRBD1. The CDR3 has 15 residues. The ends lost 6 bases at V and 0 bases at J; junction bases unmatched: 7. CDR1 LNHDA and CDR2 SQIVND come from the germline V gene (reference sequence). CDR3 sequence reads: CASRRQGPMNTEAFF. In DNA, the CDR3 is TGTGCCAGTAGACGACAGGGTCCGATGAACACTGAAGCTTTCTTT. Full variable domain (outside the CDR3, taken from reference TRBV19 and TRBJ1-1): DGGITQSPKYLFRKEGQNVTLSCEQNLNHDAMYWYRQDPGQGLRLIYYSQIVNDFQKGDIAEGYSVSREKKESFPLTVTSAQKNPTAFYLCASRRQGPMNTEAFFGQGTRLTVV.

V usage is TRBV4-2 and J usage is TRBJ2-3; TRBD2 agrees at 15 bases. From germline, CDR1 is LGHNA and CDR2 YNFKEQ. The length of the CDR3 is 19 residues. After removal of 0 bases from V and 2 bases from J, the junction contained 6 bases not matched to a gene. The CDR3 nucleotides read TGTGCCAGCAGCCAAGATAGGACTAGCGGGGGGGGTAACACAGATACGCAGTATTTT. This encodes CASSQDRTSGGGNTDTQYF.

The chain employs TRBV19 and TRBJ2-1; 9 nucleotides agree with TRBD1. This CDR3 contains 15 residues. V gave up 4 bases and J gave up 2 bases; unmatched junction bases: 3. Per the germline V gene, CDR1 is LNHDA and CDR2 is SQIVND (reference sequence). In DNA form, the CDR3 reads TGTGCCAGTAGTAAGCGGACAGGGGCCTACAATGAGCAGTTCTTC. Residues: CASSKRTGAYNEQFF.

The rearrangement uses TRBV6-4 and TRBJ2-1; 13 nucleotides align to TRBD2. The CDR3 is made up of 15 amino acids. V dropped 6 bases and J dropped 6; count of bases not matched to a gene: 5. The germline V gene encodes CDR1 MRHNA and CDR2 SNTAGT. CDR3 amino acids: CASRELAGGPNEQFF. The CDR3 coding sequence is TGTGCCAGCAGGGAACTAGCGGGGGGGCCCAATGAGCAGTTCTTC.

This clone was counted a few times. The same CDR3 arises from other DNA sequences in this sample as well. The chain uses TRBV7-9 and TRBJ1-6; maybe TRBD1 (6 bases). CDR1 and CDR2 (germline): SEHNR, FQNEAQ (reference sequence). CDR3 length equals 16 residues. Trimming took 1 base from V and 4 from J, leaving 11 bases between them. CDR3 residues: CASSLGQGFYNSPLHF. CDR3 DNA sequence: TGTGCCAGCAGCTTAGGCCAGGGGTTTTATAATTCACCCCTCCACTTT.

The chain has TRBV29-1 and TRBJ1-1, with unresolved D. CDR1 is SQVTM, CDR2 ANQGSEA, per germline. V lost 2 bases and J lost 1, with 8 bases in between. There are 13 residues in the CDR3. This CDR3 reads CSVEQLGNTEAFF. In DNA form, the CDR3 reads TGCAGCGTTGAACAACTAGGGAACACTGAAGCTTTCTTT.

There are a few counts of this clone. This rearrangement joins TRBV11-3 to TRBJ1-6; D uncertain. The CDR3 loop spans 13 amino acids. Per the germline V gene, CDR1 is SGHNT and CDR2 is YENEEA. Between the trimmed V and J ends, which lost 3 bases and 3 bases, there was a span of 3 bases. The CDR3 region has the DNA TGTGCCAGCAGCTTCTACTATAATTCACCCCTCCACTTT. This encodes CASSFYYNSPLHF.

The rearrangement links TRBV21-1 to TRBJ1-1; the table calls TRBD1, which could not be checked here. TRBV21-1 is an annotated pseudogene. This CDR3 contains 18 residues. The CDR3 sequence: CASSQRRNRVFGYTEAFF. Written as DNA, the CDR3 is TGTGCCAGCAGCCAAAGAAGGAACAGGGTTTTTGGGTACACTGAAGCTTTCTTT.